This T cell receptor beta chain was found in a study of blood T cells in healthy people across ages. Study findings and constraints: CMV status of donors was unknown, possibly confounding expanded clonotype changes. Diversity figures based on one million T cells were deemed too low.

This clonotype was detected many times. The antigen is not known. CDR1 is SGDLS, CDR2 YYNGEE, per germline. J was trimmed by 6 bases and V by 0 bases; bases with no gene match: 4. CDR3 length: 14 amino acids. Every donor contributed roughly 10 milliliters of peripheral blood by blood draw. With a J-beta primer mix and a sample-barcoded 5' primer, a second PCR ran roughly 6 to 11 cycles. TCRdb used MiXCR to reprocess the 5' RACE reads, holding one entry per CDR3 protein. The table lists more than 650,000 distinct CDR3 sequences, 22% of them singletons, with under 25% in the top ten. Sequencing was carried out using blood. The TCR comes from a man aged 65 to 79 in good health. This sequence joins TRBV9 and TRBJ2-7, with TRBD2 identical over 9 bases. CDR3 loop: CASSVDLAGTEQYF. The CDR3 DNA reads TGTGCCAGCAGCGTAGACCTAGCGGGGACCGAGCAGTACTTC.